Detailed here is one T cell receptor beta chain. Germline CDR1 is LNHNV and CDR2 is YYDKDF (reference sequence). The trim removed 6 bases at V and 2 bases at J, leaving 1 base unmatched. The CDR3 loop spans 13 amino acids. Per the authors' pipeline: Reference gene primer amplification yielded estimated nucleated cell counts. Data came from immunoSEQ multiplex PCR; TCRdb stores just in-frame clones and leaves some out. V, J and clone size were drawn from that table, and D and trimming were deduced from the DNA. The table has 200,000 to 250,000 clones, more than 85% seen once. The data were obtained in a study of blood T cell repertoires in COVID-19.

Source material: peripheral blood. The clonotype comes from a woman aged 50 to 60 with COVID-19, enrolled during active disease. V and J are TRBV15 and TRBJ1-5, with TRBD1 identical over 7 bases. The CDR3 reads CATRGGGNQPQHF. The CDR3 DNA sequence: TGTGCCACCAGAGGGGGCGGCAATCAGCCCCAGCATTTT.